What follows are 23 T cell receptor beta chains derived from one specimen sequenced in a study of tumor-infiltrating lymphocytes in primary liver carcinoma. A constant-region primer served to make TCR beta cDNA from about 530 ng total RNA. What produced the TCR beta libraries was three nested multiplex PCR rounds using slightly modified ARM-PCR. For roughly 11 cycles apiece, the opening two PCR rounds ran with TRBV1-TRBV30 forward primers and a C-beta reverse primer. TCRdb ran MiXCR on the multiplex PCR reads and lists one entry per CDR3 protein. Here the sample spans 300,000 to 350,000 distinct CDR3 sequences, about 61% being singletons. Unsorted whole blood yielded blood RNA, and germline DNA was extracted as well. The sample comprised peripheral blood. The receptors originated from a man aged 40-55 years with primary liver carcinoma and hepatitis B virus infection.

Details on this clonotype: The junction departs from germline at one end; a sequencing error may be responsible. J is TRBJ1-2 and V is TRBV12-3 or TRBV12-4; TRBD1 aligns across 7 bases. This CDR3 spans 13 amino acids. CDR3 coding DNA: TGTGCCTGCAGTTTACGGGACAGTGATGGCTACACCTTC. It translates to CACSLRDSDGYTF.

The rearrangement joins TRBV14 to TRBJ2-2; D gene unclear. This CDR3 has 13 residues. Trimming took off 5 bases at V and 6 bases at J, with 10 bases between the two ends. Germline V gene data show CDR1 as SGHDN and CDR2 as FVKESK. The CDR3 region has the DNA TGTGCCAGCAGCGCCCAGATGTCCGGGGAGCTGTTTTTT. Translation: CASSAQMSGELFF.

This clonotype was counted only a few times. This chain uses TRBV7-9 with TRBJ1-1, with 7 bases fitting TRBD1. V lost 7 bases and J lost 6; bases outside the gene matches: 5. Germline CDR1 SEHNR, CDR2 FQNEAQ (reference sequence). The CDR3 has 12 amino acids. This CDR3 reads CASTGQSAEAFF. For the CDR3, the DNA is TGTGCCAGCACGGGACAGAGCGCTGAAGCTTTCTTT.

As regards this clonotype: Sequence at one end of the junction differs from germline and may be a read error. This chain joins TRBV11-2 and TRBJ2-1; a possible D gene is TRBD1 (6 bases). The germline V gene has CDR1 SGHAT and CDR2 FQNNGV. This CDR3 is built from 15 residues. Here the CDR3 reads CASSLEQGIYNELFF. The CDR3 region has the DNA TGTGCCAGCAGCTTGGAACAGGGTATCTACAATGAGCTGTTCTTC.

As regards this clonotype: Its ends do not fully match the called genes, so a read error is possible. V usage is TRBV11-2 and J usage is TRBJ1-5; D ambiguous. Germline V gene lookup returns CDR1 SGHAT and CDR2 FQNNGV. There are 15 residues in the CDR3. CDR3 residues: CASNLSIEGHQPKHF. The CDR3 DNA is TGTGCCAGCAACTTAAGTATCGAGGGTCATCAGCCCAAGCATTTT.

The table lists this clonotype with a few counts. The rearrangement joins TRBV6-2 or TRBV6-3 to TRBJ2-3, with 8 bases fitting TRBD2. V was pared by 5 bases and J by 5 bases, with 9 bases of the junction left unmatched. CDR1 MNHEY and CDR2 SVGEGT come from the germline V gene. CDR3 length: 15 residues. The CDR3 nucleotides read TGTGCCAGCAGTCCAATAGCGGGGAGCGAAGATACGCAGTATTTT. As protein: CASSPIAGSEDTQYF.

About this clonotype itself: One end of the junction varies from germline; a read error may be responsible. The chain uses TRBV11-2 and TRBJ1-1; D unclear. The germline V gene encodes CDR1 SGHAT and CDR2 FQNNGV. The CDR3 length is 13 residues. The CDR3 loop reads CASGLSMNTEAFF. The CDR3 DNA sequence: TGTGCCAGCGGCTTAAGTATGAACACCGAAGCTTTCTTT.

Remarks on this clonotype: Since a much larger clone is just one base distant, this may be a read error. The V call is TRBV12-3 or TRBV12-4, the J call TRBJ2-3; D gene ambiguous. This CDR3 contains 14 residues. The ends were cut back, 3 bases at V and 7 bases at J, with 14 bases in the middle. CDR3 bases: TGTGCCAGCAGTTTGAAGCCCCTGGGAAATACGCAGTATTTT. Protein product: CASSLKPLGNTQYF.

Turning to this clonotype: It is likely a read error, because the conserved phenylalanine at the end of the CDR3 is missing. The chain employs TRBV11-2 and TRBJ2-3, with no clear D. The CDR3 consists of 12 residues. Germline V gives CDR1 SGHAT, CDR2 FQNNGV. CDR3 sequence reads: CANSLEWDTQYL. CDR3 in DNA: TGTGCCAACAGCTTAGAGTGGGATACGCAGTATTTG.

Concerning this clonotype itself: A junction boundary mismatches the germline segment, possibly from a read error. This chain connects TRBV11-2 to TRBJ1-6, with D perhaps matching TRBD1 (5 bases). This CDR3 contains 16 residues. In germline, CDR1 is SGHAT, CDR2 FQNNGV. CDR3 nucleotide sequence: TGTGCCAACAGCTTAGATTTTGGGGGAAGTGGTTCACCTCTCCACTTT. Translation gives CANSLDFGGSGSPLHF.

As concerns this clonotype: A much bigger clone sits one base away, suggesting this may be a read error. The chain combines TRBV4-2 with TRBJ1-1; 8 nucleotides line up with TRBD1. Germline V lookup: CDR1 LGHNA, CDR2 YNFKEQ. The CDR3 spans 15 residues. This CDR3 reads CAGSPLAGTGTEAFF. In DNA form, the CDR3 reads TGTGCCGGCAGCCCCCTCGCAGGGACAGGCACTGAAGCTTTCTTT.

Notes on this clonotype: Given a much more abundant clone one base away, this may be a read error. The J gene is TRBJ1-5, the V gene TRBV14, with 7 bases fitting TRBD1. CDR1 and CDR2 from the germline V gene are SGHDN and FVKESK. CDR3 size: 14 residues. The CDR3 coding sequence is TGTGTCAGCAGCTCCTGGGACAGATTAGAGCCCCAGCATTTT. This translates into CVSSSWDRLEPQHF. Full variable domain (missing parts from reference TRBV14 and TRBJ1-5): EAGVTQFPSHSVIEKGQTVTLRCDPISGHDNLYWYRRVMGKEIKFLLHFVKESKQDESGMPNNRFLAERTGGTYSTLKVQPAELEDSGVYFCVSSSWDRLEPQHFGDGTRLSIL.

In regard to this clonotype: This may be a read error: a much more frequent sequence differs by one nucleotide. The chain carries TRBV12-3 or TRBV12-4 and TRBJ1-5; D is ambiguous. The CDR3 has 13 amino acids. The CDR3 loop is CASSLAGQSPRHF. Here the CDR3 DNA reads TGTGCCAGCAGTTTAGCTGGTCAGAGCCCCCGGCATTTT.

As concerns this clonotype: This may be a read error: a much more frequent sequence differs by one nucleotide. The genes are TRBV5-4 and TRBJ2-1; TRBD2 agrees at 10 bases. V trimming: 6 bases; J trimming: 12 bases; junction bases outside the gene matches: 18. The CDR3 contains 16 residues. In germline, CDR1 is SGHNT, CDR2 YYREEE (reference sequence). The CDR3 region has the DNA TGTGCCAGCAACAAACCTTCTAGCGGGGGTCTCCAAAGGCAGTTCTTC. It is translated as CASNKPSSGGLQRQFF. Together with reference TRBV5-4 and TRBJ2-1, the CDR3 gives the full variable domain: ETGVTQSPTHLIKTRGQQVTLRCSSQSGHNTVSWYQQALGQGPQFIFQYYREEENGRGNFPPRFSGLQFPNYSSELNVNALELDDSALYLCASNKPSSGGLQRQFFGPGTRLTVL.

For this clonotype: The CDR3 does not end in the conserved phenylalanine or tryptophan, so this is likely a read error. The J gene is TRBJ2-1, the V gene TRBV10-3; D unresolved. The V end was cut by 6 bases, the J end by 5 bases, with 8 bases between. The CDR3 runs 12 residues. Per the germline V gene, CDR1 is ENHRY and CDR2 is SYGVKD. The CDR3 DNA reads TGTGCCATCAGAACCGACAACAATGAGCAGTTCTTA. Protein: CAIRTDNNEQFL.

Details on this clonotype: One end of the junction is discordant with germline, which a read error may explain. The V gene is TRBV11-2, the J gene TRBJ2-7; D unclear. CDR3 length equals 12 residues. Germline values: CDR1 SGHAT, CDR2 FQNNGV. The CDR3 is CVSSFVAYKQYF. DNA of the CDR3: TGTGTCAGCAGCTTCGTGGCCTACAAGCAGTACTTC.

The gene calls are TRBV30 and TRBJ2-2; D gene unclear. Per germline, CDR1 GTSNPN and CDR2 SVGIG (reference sequence). The CDR3 has 11 residues. Trimming took off 4 bases at V and 7 bases at J, with 7 bases between the two ends. Here the CDR3 reads CAWNPDGELFF. CDR3 bases: TGTGCCTGGAACCCTGACGGGGAGCTGTTTTTT.

A remark on this clonotype: Possible read error: a much larger clone is one base away. V and J are TRBV6-6 and TRBJ2-1; 7 bases are a match to TRBD1. Looked up from germline, CDR1 is MNHNY and CDR2 is SVGAGI (reference sequence). V was clipped by 4 bases and J by 6 bases; unmatched bases: 6. The CDR3 covers 14 residues. CDR3 in DNA: TGTGCCAGCAGTTCCGGACAGGAGTGCAATGAGCAGTTCTTC. Translation gives CASSSGQECNEQFF.

This clonotype is a singleton in its sample. A much larger clone is a single base away; this may be a read error. V and J are TRBV6-1 and TRBJ1-5; tentatively, D is TRBD1 (6 bases). The CDR3 contains 15 residues. Germline-derived CDR1 and CDR2 are MNHNS and SASEGT. Between the trimmed V and J ends, which lost 2 bases and 9 bases, there was a span of 17 bases. The CDR3 here is CASSEQWGGSRPQHF. The CDR3 DNA sequence: TGTGCCAGCAGTGAACAGTGGGGGGGCTCTCGGCCCCAGCATTTT.

This clonotype showed up just a few times. A much larger clone is a single base away; this may be a read error. The chain recombines TRBV6-5 with TRBJ1-5; weak D call: TRBD1 (5 bases). The CDR3 runs to 17 residues. V was clipped by 6 bases and J by 0 bases, with 18 bases between them. Germline CDR1 MNHEY, CDR2 SVGAGI. CDR3 sequence reads: CASRPRVARYSNQPQHF. CDR3 DNA: TGTGCCAGCAGGCCCAGGGTCGCGAGGTATAGCAATCAGCCCCAGCATTTT.

Notes on this clonotype: Without the conserved terminal phenylalanine or tryptophan, this CDR3 likely stems from a read error. The chain recombines TRBV11-2 with TRBJ2-1; a possible D gene is TRBD2 (6 bases). This CDR3 comprises 15 residues. Germline loops: CDR1 SGHAT, CDR2 FQNNGV. In DNA form, the CDR3 reads TGTGCCAGCAGCCCTCGACTAGGGAGGCAGGATGAACAGTTCTCC. It translates to CASSPRLGRQDEQFS.

This clonotype is a singleton in its sample. A read error may explain this, as a much larger clone is one base away. This sequence joins TRBV6-1 and TRBJ1-5, with 7 bases fitting TRBD1. From germline, CDR1 is MNHNS and CDR2 SASEGT. The CDR3 has 14 residues. CDR3: CAISEAGGSQPQHF. The CDR3 DNA sequence: TGTGCCATCAGTGAAGCAGGGGGAAGTCAGCCCCAGCATTTT.

This clonotype was counted a few times. The chain links TRBV25-1 to TRBJ1-3; D unresolved. Deletions cut 1 base from V and 0 bases from J, with 4 bases between. The CDR3 has 14 residues. Germline CDR1 and CDR2: MGHDK and SYGVNS. The DNA for the CDR3 is TGTGCCAGCAGTGAATCGGGCTCTGGAAACACCATATATTTT. Translation: CASSESGSGNTIYF.